The clone carrying this T cell receptor beta chain turned up a few times. Its matching antigen is unknown. The germline CDR1 and CDR2 sequences are KGHSH and LQKENI. V lost 2 bases to trimming and J lost 6 bases; unmatched junction nucleotides: 9. This CDR3 contains 16 residues. It was with 60 Vbeta and 13 Jbeta primers that the PCR ran. The repertoire was sequenced with immunoSEQ multiplex PCR; TCRdb's copy has only in-frame clones and lacks some. The sample gives about 87,000 clones, around 68% of which show up once; approximately 20% is in the top ten. The source of the sample is a study of cytomegalovirus exposure and HLA in healthy donors. General study points: A later analysis reportedly found that, within productive TCRs, an Asian-associated ancestry cluster had fewer N-insertions than the mean observed across the 666 donors. The majority of TCR sequences were rare, yet some public TCRs appeared in many donors. When the data were analyzed later, several of the most significant clusters appeared to be linked to common viral pathogens.

V and J are TRBV18 and TRBJ2-1, with 8 nucleotides matching TRBD1. The clonotype originates from a man younger than 40 in good health and CMV-seropositive. Sample: PBMCs. DNA of the CDR3: TGTGCCAGCTCACCAAGGGGTCAGGGGGCAGGCAATGAGCAGTTCTTC. Its protein is CASSPRGQGAGNEQFF.